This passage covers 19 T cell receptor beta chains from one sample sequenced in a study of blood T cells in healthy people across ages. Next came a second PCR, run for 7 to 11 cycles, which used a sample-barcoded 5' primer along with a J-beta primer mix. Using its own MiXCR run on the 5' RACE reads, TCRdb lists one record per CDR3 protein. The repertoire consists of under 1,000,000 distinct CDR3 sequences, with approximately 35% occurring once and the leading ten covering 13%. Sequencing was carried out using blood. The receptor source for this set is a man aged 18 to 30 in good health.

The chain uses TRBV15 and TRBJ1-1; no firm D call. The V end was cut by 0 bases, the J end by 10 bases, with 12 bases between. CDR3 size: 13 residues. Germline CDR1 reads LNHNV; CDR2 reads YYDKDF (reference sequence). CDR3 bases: TGTGCCACCAGCAGAGATCTTGAGGGTCGAGCTTTCTTT. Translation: CATSRDLEGRAFF.

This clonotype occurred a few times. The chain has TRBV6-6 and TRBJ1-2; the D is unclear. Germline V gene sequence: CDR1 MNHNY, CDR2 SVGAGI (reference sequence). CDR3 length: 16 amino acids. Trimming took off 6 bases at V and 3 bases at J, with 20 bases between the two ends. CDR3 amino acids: CASSPDAGNQYYGYTF. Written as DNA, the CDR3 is TGTGCCAGCAGCCCGGACGCAGGAAACCAGTACTATGGCTACACCTTC.

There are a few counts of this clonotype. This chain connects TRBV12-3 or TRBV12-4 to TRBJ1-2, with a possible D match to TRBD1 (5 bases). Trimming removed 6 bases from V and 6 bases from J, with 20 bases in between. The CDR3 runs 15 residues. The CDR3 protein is CASSLIASRENGYTF. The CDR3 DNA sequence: TGTGCCAGCAGCTTGATAGCGTCCAGGGAAAATGGCTACACCTTC.

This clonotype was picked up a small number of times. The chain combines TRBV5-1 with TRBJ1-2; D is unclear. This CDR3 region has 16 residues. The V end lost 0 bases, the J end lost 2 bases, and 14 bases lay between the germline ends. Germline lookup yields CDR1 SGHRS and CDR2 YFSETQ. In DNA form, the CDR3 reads TGCGCCAGCAGCTTGGGTGGTGAGGTCGGAAACTATGGCTACACCTTC. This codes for CASSLGGEVGNYGYTF.

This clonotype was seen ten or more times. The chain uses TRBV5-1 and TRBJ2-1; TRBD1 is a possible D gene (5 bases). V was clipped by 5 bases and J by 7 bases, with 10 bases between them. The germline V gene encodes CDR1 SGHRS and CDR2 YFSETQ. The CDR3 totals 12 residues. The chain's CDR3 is CASRDSLNEQFF. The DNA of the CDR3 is TGCGCCAGCAGAGACAGTCTGAATGAGCAGTTCTTC.

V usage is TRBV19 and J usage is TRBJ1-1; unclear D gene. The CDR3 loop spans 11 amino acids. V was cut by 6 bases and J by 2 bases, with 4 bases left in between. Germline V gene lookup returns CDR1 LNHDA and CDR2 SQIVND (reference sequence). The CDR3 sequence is CASRDNTEAFF. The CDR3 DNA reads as TGTGCCAGTAGGGATAACACTGAAGCTTTCTTT.

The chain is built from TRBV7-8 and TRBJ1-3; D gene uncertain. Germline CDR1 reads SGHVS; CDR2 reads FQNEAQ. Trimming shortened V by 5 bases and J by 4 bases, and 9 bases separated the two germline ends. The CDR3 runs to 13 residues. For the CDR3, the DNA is TGTGCCAGCAGCCCCCGACTCGGAAACACCATATATTTT. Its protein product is CASSPRLGNTIYF.

The CDR3 DNA reads as TGCAGTGCTGGAACCGGGAATAACTATGGCTACACCTTC. It encodes CSAGTGNNYGYTF. The J gene is TRBJ1-2, the V gene TRBV20-1; D gene ambiguous. The germline CDR1 and CDR2 sequences are DFQATT and SNEGSKA (reference sequence). The CDR3 spans 13 residues. V gave up 5 bases and J gave up 1 base, with 11 bases separating them.

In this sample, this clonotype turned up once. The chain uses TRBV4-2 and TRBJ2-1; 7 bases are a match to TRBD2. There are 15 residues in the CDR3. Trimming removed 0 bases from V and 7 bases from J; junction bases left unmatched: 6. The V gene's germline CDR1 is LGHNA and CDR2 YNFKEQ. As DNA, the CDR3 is TGTGCCAGCAGCCAAGATGGGAGGGTGGGAAATGAGCAGTTCTTC. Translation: CASSQDGRVGNEQFF.

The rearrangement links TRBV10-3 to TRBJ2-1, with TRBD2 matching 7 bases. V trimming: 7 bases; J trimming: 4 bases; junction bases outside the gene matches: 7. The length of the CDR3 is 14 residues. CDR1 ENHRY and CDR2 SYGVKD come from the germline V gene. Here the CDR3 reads CAITPGGIYNEQFF. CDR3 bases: TGTGCCATCACACCGGGGGGAATTTACAATGAGCAGTTCTTC.

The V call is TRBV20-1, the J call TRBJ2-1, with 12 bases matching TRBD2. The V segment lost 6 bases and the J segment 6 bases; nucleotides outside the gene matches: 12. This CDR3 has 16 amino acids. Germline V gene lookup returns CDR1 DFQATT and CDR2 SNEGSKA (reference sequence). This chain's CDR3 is CSATPTSGGQSNEQFF. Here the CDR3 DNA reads TGCAGTGCAACCCCAACTAGCGGGGGGCAAAGCAATGAGCAGTTCTTC.

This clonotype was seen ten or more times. The CDR3: CARNPGTGEYEQYF. CDR3 nucleotides: TGTGCCAGAAACCCCGGGACGGGGGAGTACGAGCAGTACTTC. V usage is TRBV5-6 and J usage is TRBJ2-7, with D maybe TRBD2 (6 bases). CDR1 and CDR2 (germline): SGHDT, YYEEEE. This CDR3 has 14 amino acids. Trimming cost V 8 bases and J 4 bases, with 19 bases left between them.

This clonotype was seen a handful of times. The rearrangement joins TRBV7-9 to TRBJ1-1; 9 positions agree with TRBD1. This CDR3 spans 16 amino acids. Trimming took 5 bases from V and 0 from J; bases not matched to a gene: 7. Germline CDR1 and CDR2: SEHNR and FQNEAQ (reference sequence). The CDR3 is CASSTGTGSMNTEAFF. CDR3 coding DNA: TGTGCCAGCAGCACAGGGACAGGGTCGATGAACACTGAAGCTTTCTTT.

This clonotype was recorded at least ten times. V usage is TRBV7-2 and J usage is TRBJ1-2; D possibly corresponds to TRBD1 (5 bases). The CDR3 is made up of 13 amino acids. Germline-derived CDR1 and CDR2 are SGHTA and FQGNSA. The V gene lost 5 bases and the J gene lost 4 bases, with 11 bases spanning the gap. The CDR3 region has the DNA TGTGCCAGCAGCCCGGGACCGACCTATGGCTACACCTTC. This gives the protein CASSPGPTYGYTF.

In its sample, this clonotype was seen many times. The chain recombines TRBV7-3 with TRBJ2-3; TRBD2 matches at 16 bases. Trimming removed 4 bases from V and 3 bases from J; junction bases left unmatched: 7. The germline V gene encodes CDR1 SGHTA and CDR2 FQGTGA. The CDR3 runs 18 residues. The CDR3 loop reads CASSSFVGLAGGTDTQYF. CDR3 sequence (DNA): TGTGCCAGCAGCTCATTCGTGGGACTAGCGGGAGGGACAGATACGCAGTATTTT.

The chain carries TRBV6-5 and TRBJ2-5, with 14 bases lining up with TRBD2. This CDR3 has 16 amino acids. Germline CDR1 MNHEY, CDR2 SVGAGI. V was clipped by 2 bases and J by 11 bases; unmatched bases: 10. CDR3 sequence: CASSYRGLAGDNEQYF. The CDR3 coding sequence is TGTGCCAGCAGTTACCGGGGACTAGCGGGAGATAATGAGCAGTACTTC.

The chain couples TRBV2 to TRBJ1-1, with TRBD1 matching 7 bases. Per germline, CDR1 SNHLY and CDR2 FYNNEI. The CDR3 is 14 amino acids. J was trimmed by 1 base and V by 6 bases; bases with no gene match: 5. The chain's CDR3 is CASRVQGPNTEAFF. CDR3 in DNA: TGTGCCAGCAGGGTACAGGGGCCGAACACTGAAGCTTTCTTT.

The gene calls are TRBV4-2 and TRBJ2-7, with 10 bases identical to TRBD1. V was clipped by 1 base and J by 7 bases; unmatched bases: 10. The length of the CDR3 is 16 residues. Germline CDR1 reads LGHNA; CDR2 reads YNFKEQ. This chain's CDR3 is CASSQAGTGDHNEQYF. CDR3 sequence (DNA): TGTGCCAGCAGCCAAGCTGGGACAGGGGATCACAATGAGCAGTACTTC.

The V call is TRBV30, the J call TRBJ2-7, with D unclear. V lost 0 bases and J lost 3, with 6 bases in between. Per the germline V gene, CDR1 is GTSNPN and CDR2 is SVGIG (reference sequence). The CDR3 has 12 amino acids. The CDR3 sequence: CAWSVGLYEQYF. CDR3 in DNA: TGTGCCTGGAGTGTAGGGCTCTACGAGCAGTACTTC.